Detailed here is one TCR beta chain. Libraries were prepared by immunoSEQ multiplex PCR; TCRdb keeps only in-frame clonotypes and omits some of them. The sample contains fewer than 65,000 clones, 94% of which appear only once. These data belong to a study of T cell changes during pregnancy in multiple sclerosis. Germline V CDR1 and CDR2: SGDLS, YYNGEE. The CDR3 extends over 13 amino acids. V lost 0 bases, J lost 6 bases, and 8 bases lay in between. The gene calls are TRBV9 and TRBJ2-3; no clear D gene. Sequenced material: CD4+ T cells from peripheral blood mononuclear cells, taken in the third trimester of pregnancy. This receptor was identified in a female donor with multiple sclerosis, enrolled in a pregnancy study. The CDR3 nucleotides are TGTGCCAGCAGCGTAGAGAGCCGGGATACGCAGTATTTT. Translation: CASSVESRDTQYF.